This paragraph reports one T cell receptor beta chain. A junction end diverges from the germline sequence, so it may reflect a read error. This sample stems from a study of graft-versus-host responses after intestinal transplantation. The authors combined around 200,000 CFSE-labeled responder cells with around 200,000 irradiated, violet-dye-labeled stimulator cells in plates. Germline CDR1 reads SGHNT; CDR2 reads YYREEE (reference sequence). The CDR3 has 13 residues. Libraries were prepared by immunoSEQ multiplex PCR; TCRdb keeps only in-frame clonotypes and omits some of them. The sample carries 7,000 to 10,000 clones, about 30% recorded once.

The chain joins TRBV5-4 to TRBJ1-4, with D hard to call. This TCR was sampled from a human patient who was an organ donor for intestinal transplantation. This sample comprised alloreactive CD8+ T cells from a mixed lymphocyte reaction culture, obtained before transplantation. As for subset: CFSE-low proliferating T cells sorted from roughly 6-day pre-transplant mixed lymphocyte reaction (GvH or HvG direction). The CDR3 reads CASSPRLGEKLFF. The DNA for the CDR3 is TGCGCCAGCAGCCCGCGCCTGGGGGAAAAACTGTTTTTT.